This T cell receptor beta chain is drawn from a study of T cells in Graves' hyperthyroidism and ophthalmopathy. This clonotype was seen a few times. The CDR3 regions of TCR beta were amplified from RNA transcripts. First-round RT-PCR of the TCR CDR3 relied on the HTBI primer set. Each CDR3 protein is one row after TCRdb ran MiXCR on the multiplex PCR reads. Of more than 550,000 distinct CDR3 sequences listed, 17% were seen once; the top ten hold roughly 16%. The V gene's germline CDR1 is LNHDA and CDR2 SQIVND (reference sequence). Trimming cost V 7 bases and J 5 bases; bases outside gene matches: 16. The CDR3 totals 16 residues.

The genes are TRBV19 and TRBJ1-1; the match to TRBD1 covers 7 bases. The sequence was collected from a man aged 45-60 years with Graves' hyperthyroidism. The sample consisted of blood. This CDR3 is CASKAVEGARRTEAFF. The CDR3 coding sequence is TGTGCCAGTAAGGCGGTAGAGGGGGCGCGTCGAACTGAAGCTTTCTTT.